This TCR beta chain was recorded in a study of blood T cell repertoires in COVID-19. Some clones are missing from TCRdb's copy, which holds only in-frame ones; the method was immunoSEQ multiplex PCR. The repertoire holds roughly 200,000 clones, with around 89% as singletons. Trimming took off 3 bases at V and 5 bases at J, with 7 bases between the two ends. The CDR3 totals 13 residues. The sequenced material came from peripheral blood. This chain connects TRBV12-3 or TRBV12-4 to TRBJ2-2; perhaps TRBD1 as D (5 bases). This TCR was recovered from a man aged 70 or older with acute or convalescent COVID-19. The CDR3 DNA follows: TGTGCCAGCAGTTTCCAGGGTACCGGGGAGCTGTTTTTT. It translates to CASSFQGTGELFF.